What follows are 18 T cell receptor beta chains derived from one specimen sequenced in a study of blood T cell repertoires in COVID-19. Libraries were prepared by immunoSEQ multiplex PCR; TCRdb keeps only in-frame clonotypes and omits some of them. The sample includes over 150,000 clones, roughly 84% seen only once; the top ten take around 0.63%. Source material: peripheral blood. These receptors all stem from a man aged 60-69 years with COVID-19, enrolled during active disease.

The chain joins TRBV18 to TRBJ1-3; D is unclear. Trimming left V 3 bases short and J 0 bases short, with 15 bases between. The CDR3 sequence is 17 residues long. Germline CDR1 is KGHSH and CDR2 is LQKENI. CDR3 protein: CASSPNLARASGNTIYF. The CDR3 DNA reads TGTGCCAGCTCACCGAATCTTGCGCGGGCCTCTGGAAACACCATATATTTT.

This sequence joins TRBV14 and TRBJ2-2, with 9 positions matching TRBD2. Trimming removed 4 bases from V and 9 bases from J; junction bases left unmatched: 9. The CDR3 extends over 15 amino acids. Germline lookup yields CDR1 SGHDN and CDR2 FVKESK. The CDR3 is CASSLTGTSNRELFF. Here the CDR3 DNA reads TGTGCCAGCAGCCTAACCGGGACTAGCAACCGGGAGCTGTTTTTT.

V and J are TRBV30 and TRBJ2-1, with 11 nucleotides matching TRBD2. Germline CDR1 reads GTSNPN; CDR2 reads SVGIG (reference sequence). The length of the CDR3 is 16 residues. V gave up 3 bases and J gave up 6 bases; unmatched junction bases: 10. The CDR3 is CAWSERTSGRSNEQFF. The CDR3 coding sequence is TGTGCCTGGAGCGAGAGGACTAGCGGGCGGTCCAATGAGCAGTTCTTC.

The chain carries TRBV29-1 and TRBJ2-7, with a possible D match to TRBD1 (6 bases). Germline V gives CDR1 SQVTM, CDR2 ANQGSEA. V lost 5 bases, J lost 0 bases, and 14 bases lay in between. The CDR3 totals 14 residues. This CDR3 is CSVSQDRSSYEQYF. The CDR3 DNA reads as TGCAGCGTTAGTCAAGACAGGAGCTCCTACGAGCAGTACTTC.

CDR3 sequence reads: CASSQGGLRTDTQYF. CDR3 nucleotides: TGTGCCAGCAGCCAGGGGGGACTACGCACAGATACGCAGTATTTT. V usage is TRBV14 and J usage is TRBJ2-3; 7 nucleotides align to TRBD2. Per the germline V gene, CDR1 is SGHDN and CDR2 is FVKESK. The CDR3 extends over 15 amino acids. J gave up 1 base and V 3 bases, and 4 bases lay outside the gene matches.

This chain joins TRBV27 and TRBJ1-1; 7 nucleotides align to TRBD1. After removal of 5 bases from V and 6 bases from J, the junction contained 6 bases not matched to a gene. Germline V gene data show CDR1 as MNHEY and CDR2 as SMNVEV (reference sequence). This CDR3 contains 13 residues. The CDR3 DNA follows: TGTGCCAGCAGTCCCCGACAGGGTTCTGAAGCTTTCTTT. As protein: CASSPRQGSEAFF.

This clone appeared a single time. The genes are TRBV24-1 and TRBJ1-4; no reliable D call. Germline assignment: CDR1 KGHDR and CDR2 SFDVKD. The V and J ends lost 4 bases and 3 bases respectively, with 11 bases between them. The CDR3 consists of 15 residues. CDR3 DNA sequence: TGTGCCACCAGTGACGCGACAACGCCTAATGAAAAACTGTTTTTT. This gives the protein CATSDATTPNEKLFF.

The chain has TRBV7-6 and TRBJ1-2, with TRBD1 as a possible D gene (5 bases). The V end lost 5 bases, the J end lost 4 bases, and 17 bases lay between the germline ends. The CDR3 runs to 15 residues. Germline V gene lookup returns CDR1 SGHVS and CDR2 FNYEAQ. The CDR3 reads CASSPGTPLGYGYTF. The CDR3 bases are TGTGCCAGCAGCCCAGGGACTCCCCTGGGCTATGGCTACACCTTC.

CDR3: CASKPGSLNQPQHF. CDR3 DNA sequence: TGTGCCAGCAAACCCGGGTCCCTCAATCAGCCCCAGCATTTT. The chain has TRBV19 and TRBJ1-5; D not resolved. V shed 9 bases and J shed 3 bases, with 15 bases lying between them. The V gene's germline CDR1 is LNHDA and CDR2 SQIVND (reference sequence). The CDR3 contains 14 residues.

The CDR3 sequence: CARSLNLMNTEAFF. CDR3 nucleotides: TGTGCCAGAAGCTTGAATTTAATGAACACTGAAGCTTTCTTT. The J gene is TRBJ1-1, the V gene TRBV5-3; D is ambiguous. Being an ORF, TRBV5-3 has a function that is uncertain. Trimming removed 1 base at V and 0 bases at J, with 7 bases between. This CDR3 comprises 14 residues.

This sequence joins TRBV5-1 and TRBJ2-2; tentative D call: TRBD2 (6 bases). V lost 4 bases, J lost 5 bases, and 18 bases lay in between. This CDR3 contains 16 residues. Germline lookup yields CDR1 SGHRS and CDR2 YFSETQ. The CDR3 loop reads CASSPGGLRGTGELFF. The CDR3, as DNA: TGCGCCAGCAGCCCCGGAGGCCTCCGGGGGACCGGGGAGCTGTTTTTT.

The chain recombines TRBV7-9 with TRBJ1-2, with 8 bases identical to TRBD1. Germline V gene sequence: CDR1 SEHNR, CDR2 FQNEAQ (reference sequence). Trimming removed 4 bases from V and 4 bases from J; junction bases left unmatched: 20. This CDR3 comprises 19 residues. CDR3 in DNA: TGTGCCAGCAGCTCAACTATTCCCAGGACAGGGATTTTCGCCTATGGCTACACCTTC. This translates into CASSSTIPRTGIFAYGYTF. The complete variable domain, with remaining parts taken from reference TRBV7-9 and TRBJ1-2, reads DTGVSQNPRHKITKRGQNVTFRCDPISEHNRLYWYRQTLGQGPEFLTYFQNEAQLEKSRLLSDRFSAERPKGSFSTLEIQRTEQGDSAMYLCASSSTIPRTGIFAYGYTFGSGTRLTVV.

V gene TRBV7-8 combines with J gene TRBJ1-2; TRBD1 aligns across 10 bases. The CDR3 is 13 residues long. The V gene's germline CDR1 is SGHVS and CDR2 FQNEAQ. Trimming took 5 bases from V and 7 from J; bases not matched to a gene: 4. This CDR3 is CASSVGTGVGYTF. CDR3 coding DNA: TGTGCCAGCAGCGTCGGGACAGGGGTTGGCTACACCTTC.

This clone was seen a few times. The chain joins TRBV29-1 to TRBJ2-5; 7 bases map to TRBD1. Per germline, CDR1 SQVTM and CDR2 ANQGSEA. The V segment lost 4 bases and the J segment 4 bases; nucleotides outside the gene matches: 3. CDR3 length: 12 residues. CDR3: CSVVPGGETQYF. CDR3 nucleotide sequence: TGCAGCGTTGTCCCAGGGGGAGAGACCCAGTACTTC. Full variable domain (missing parts from reference TRBV29-1 and TRBJ2-5): SAVISQKPSRDICQRGTSLTIQCQVDSQVTMMFWYRQQPGQSLTLIATANQGSEATYESGFVIDKFPISRPNLTFSTLTVSNMSPEDSSIYLCSVVPGGETQYFGPGTRLLVL.

V usage is TRBV24-1 and J usage is TRBJ1-3; a weak D match, TRBD1 (5 bases). The V and J ends lost 7 bases and 1 base respectively, with 10 bases between them. This CDR3 has 14 residues. The germline V gene has CDR1 KGHDR and CDR2 SFDVKD. The chain's CDR3 is CATSHGGSGNTIYF. In DNA, the CDR3 is TGTGCCACCAGCCATGGGGGGTCTGGAAACACCATATATTTT.

The rearrangement uses TRBV7-6 and TRBJ2-5, with 10 nucleotides matching TRBD1. Trimming took 2 bases from V and 5 from J; bases not matched to a gene: 8. Germline values: CDR1 SGHVS, CDR2 FNYEAQ. The CDR3 runs to 16 residues. The CDR3 bases are TGTGCCAGCAGCTTAAATGGACAGGGGGTGCTTGAGACCCAGTACTTC. Translating gives CASSLNGQGVLETQYF.

The chain links TRBV5-1 to TRBJ2-7, with 7 bases matching TRBD1. The CDR3 sequence is 14 residues long. Unmatched junction bases numbered 5, after V lost 0 bases and J lost 5 bases. CDR1 is SGHRS and CDR2 is YFSETQ in the germline V gene. CDR3 in DNA: TGCGCCAGCAGCTTGGAAGGGGGCTTCGACGAGCAGTACTTC. Protein sequence: CASSLEGGFDEQYF.

The rearrangement joins TRBV4-3 to TRBJ1-6; a possible D gene is TRBD1 (6 bases). Germline lookup yields CDR1 LGHNA and CDR2 YSLEER. The CDR3 extends over 15 amino acids. Deletions cut 3 bases from V and 7 bases from J, with 13 bases between. As DNA, the CDR3 is TGCGCCAGCAGCCAGGAGGACAGACAAAATTCACCCCTCCACTTT. It is translated as CASSQEDRQNSPLHF.